This T cell receptor (beta chain) came from a study of beta chain features in type 1 diabetes. Sequencing targeted expressed TCRB transcripts, as all isolated RNA had been reverse transcribed. Sequencing used immunoSEQ multiplex PCR; TCRdb keeps in-frame clones, though not all of them. The sample consists of around 190,000 clones, 10% to 15% of them appearing once. General study results and limits: Within patients, naive, central memory and Treg TCRB repertoires seemed more similar than within healthy donors.

Only a few counts were recorded for this clone. Its antigen is undetermined. Sequencing was carried out using central memory CD4+ T cells from blood. The receptor was derived from a woman younger than 30 in good health.

The CDR3 region is CASSGFYGYTF. The CDR3 DNA sequence: TGTGCCAGCAGCGGTTTCTATGGCTACACCTTC. The J gene is TRBJ1-2, the V gene TRBV28; D unresolved. CDR1 is MDHEN and CDR2 is SYDVKM in the germline V gene. The CDR3 has 11 amino acids. V gave up 6 bases and J gave up 4 bases, with 6 bases separating them.